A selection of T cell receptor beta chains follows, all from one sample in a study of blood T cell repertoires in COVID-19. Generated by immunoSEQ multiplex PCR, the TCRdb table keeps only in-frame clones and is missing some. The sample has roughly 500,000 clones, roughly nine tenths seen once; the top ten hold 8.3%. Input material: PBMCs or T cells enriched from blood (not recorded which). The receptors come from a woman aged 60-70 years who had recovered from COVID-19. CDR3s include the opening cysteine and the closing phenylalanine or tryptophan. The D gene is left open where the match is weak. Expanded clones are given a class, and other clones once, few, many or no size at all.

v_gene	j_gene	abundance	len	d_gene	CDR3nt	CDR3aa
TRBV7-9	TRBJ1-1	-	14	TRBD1	TGTGCCAGCAGCCTGGGACAGGTGAACACTGAAGCTTTCTTT	CASSLGQVNTEAFF
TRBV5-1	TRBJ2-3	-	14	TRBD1	TGCGCCAGCCAACAGGGGGGAGTCTCAGATACGCAGTATTTT	CASQQGGVSDTQYF
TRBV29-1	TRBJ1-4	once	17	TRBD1	TGCAGCGTCCTTGAGTCCAGGGGGCGGTTGGCTAATGAAAAACTGTTTTTT	CSVLESRGRLANEKLFF
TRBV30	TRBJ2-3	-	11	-	TGTGCCTGGAGTCGGCAGACAACGCAGTATTTT	CAWSRQTTQYF
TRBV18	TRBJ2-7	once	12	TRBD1	TGTGCCAGCTCTTCCGGACAGGGGGAGCAGTACTTC	CASSSGQGEQYF
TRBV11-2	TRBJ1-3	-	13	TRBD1	TGTGCCAGCAGCATGACAGGGGAAAACACCATATATTTT	CASSMTGENTIYF
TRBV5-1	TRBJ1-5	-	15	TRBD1	TGCGCCAGCAGTCAGACAGGGGATAGCAATCAGCCCCAGCATTTT	CASSQTGDSNQPQHF
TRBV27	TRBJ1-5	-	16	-	TGTGCCAGCAGTTTAAAAGGCAGGCATGAAGGTCAGCCCCAGCATTTT	CASSLKGRHEGQPQHF
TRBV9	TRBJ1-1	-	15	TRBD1	TGTGCCAGCAGCGTAGCCCCGGACAGGTTCACTGAAGCTTTCTTT	CASSVAPDRFTEAFF
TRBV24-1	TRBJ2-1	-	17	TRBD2	TGTGCCACCAGTGATGCCAGGACTAGCACGTCCTACAATGAGCAGTTCTTC	CATSDARTSTSYNEQFF
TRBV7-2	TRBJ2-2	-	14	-	TGTGCCAGCAGGTCAACTAGCTCCGGCGGGGAGCTGTTTTTT	CASRSTSSGGELFF
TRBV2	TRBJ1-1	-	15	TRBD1	TGTGCCAGCAGTGAAGCCGGGACAGGGACTACTGAAGCTTTCTTT	CASSEAGTGTTEAFF
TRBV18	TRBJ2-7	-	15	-	TGTGCCAGCTCACCACCGAAGGGGGAAACTTCCGAGCAGTACTTC	CASSPPKGETSEQYF
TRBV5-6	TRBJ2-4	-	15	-	TGTGCCAGCAGTTTCGACAGTCTAGCCAAAAACATTCAGTACTTC	CASSFDSLAKNIQYF
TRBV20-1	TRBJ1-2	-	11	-	TGCAGTGCTAGTCGGGTTGATGGCTACACCTTC	CSASRVDGYTF
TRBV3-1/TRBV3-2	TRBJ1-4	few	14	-	TGTGCCAGCAGCGCGGGGGTCTTTAATGAAAAACTGTTTTTT	CASSAGVFNEKLFF
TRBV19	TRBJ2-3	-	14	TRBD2	TGTGCCAGTAGTCCGGGGACTAGCGGGGACCAGCAGTATTTT	CASSPGTSGDQQYF
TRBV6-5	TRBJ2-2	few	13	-	TGTGCCAGCAGGACAGGGAACACCGGGGAGCTGTTTTTT	CASRTGNTGELFF
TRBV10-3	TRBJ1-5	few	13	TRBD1	TGTGCCATCAGCGGGACAGGGGGCCAGCCCCAGCATTTT	CAISGTGGQPQHF
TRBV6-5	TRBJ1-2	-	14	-	TGTGCCAGCAGTTACTCAGGGGTTGGGAATGGCTACACCTTC	CASSYSGVGNGYTF
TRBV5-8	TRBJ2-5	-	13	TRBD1	TGTGCCAGCAGCTACGGACAGGAAGAGACCCAGTACTTC	CASSYGQEETQYF
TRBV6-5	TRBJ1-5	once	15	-	TGTGCCAGCAGTTACGCCGGGGGGAGCAATCAGCCCCAGCATTTT	CASSYAGGSNQPQHF
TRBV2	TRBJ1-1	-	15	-	TGTGCCAGCACCCTCTCAGGGGTGAGGGGGACTGAAGCTTTCTTT	CASTLSGVRGTEAFF
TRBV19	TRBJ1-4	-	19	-	TGTGCCAGTAGTAAAGGGGCAGGGGCTTTCCTCGCAACTAATGAAAAACTGTTTTTT	CASSKGAGAFLATNEKLFF
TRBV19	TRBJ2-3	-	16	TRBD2	TGTGCCAGTAAGGGGGCGGGGGGGATAGGCACAGATACGCAGTATTTT	CASKGAGGIGTDTQYF
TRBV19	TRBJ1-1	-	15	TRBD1	TGTGCCAGTAATCAAGGACAGGGGATGTTCACTGAAGCTTTCTTT	CASNQGQGMFTEAFF
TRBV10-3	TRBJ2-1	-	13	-	TGTGCCTCTAGGCCGAGCTCCTACAATGAGCAGTTCTTC	CASRPSSYNEQFF
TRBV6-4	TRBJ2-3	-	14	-	TGTGCCAGCAGTGACCGGGGGAGCACAGATACGCAGTATTTT	CASSDRGSTDTQYF
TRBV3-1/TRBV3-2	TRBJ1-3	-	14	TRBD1	TGTGCCAGCAGCTTTGGGACAGAGGGAAACACCATATATTTT	CASSFGTEGNTIYF
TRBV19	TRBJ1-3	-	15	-	TGTGCCAGTAGCTACTCGGGGACTCATGGAAACACCATATATTTT	CASSYSGTHGNTIYF
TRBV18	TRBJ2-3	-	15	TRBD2	TGTGCCAGCTCACCACTAGCGGGGTATACAGATACGCAGTATTTT	CASSPLAGYTDTQYF
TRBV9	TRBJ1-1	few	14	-	TGTGCCAGCGGCGGAGTTACAGGAAACACTGAAGCTTTCTTT	CASGGVTGNTEAFF
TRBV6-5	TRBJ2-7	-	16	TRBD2	TGTGCCAGCAGTTACTGGGCTAGCGGGGATTCCTACGAGCAGTACTTC	CASSYWASGDSYEQYF
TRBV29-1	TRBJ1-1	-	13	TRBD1	TGCAGCGTTGTGTCAGGGGGCGGCACTGAAGCTTTCTTT	CSVVSGGGTEAFF
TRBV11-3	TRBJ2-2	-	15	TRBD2	TGTGCCAGCAGCGGTTCTAGCGGGGTAGGCGGGGAGCTGTTTTTT	CASSGSSGVGGELFF
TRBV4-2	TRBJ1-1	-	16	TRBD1	TGTGCCAGCAGCCAAGATAAGGCCCAGGGGGGTTCTGAAGCTTTCTTT	CASSQDKAQGGSEAFF
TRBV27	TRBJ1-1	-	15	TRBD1	TGTGCCAGCCTCCCACAGGGGACCCTTTTCACTGAAGCTTTCTTT	CASLPQGTLFTEAFF
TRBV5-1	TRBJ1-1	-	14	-	TGCGCCAGCAGCTTGACAGGACAGTACACTGAAGCTTTCTTT	CASSLTGQYTEAFF
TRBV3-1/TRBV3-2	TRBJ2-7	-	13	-	TGTGCCAGCAGCCCCCATTCCCAGGGAGAGCAGTACTTC	CASSPHSQGEQYF
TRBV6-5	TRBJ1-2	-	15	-	TGTGCCAGCAGTTTATGGGGGACAAATGTTGGAGGCTACACCTTC	CASSLWGTNVGGYTF
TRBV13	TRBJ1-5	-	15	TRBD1	TGTGCCAGCAGCGCGGGACAGACAAGCAATCAGCCCCAGCATTTT	CASSAGQTSNQPQHF
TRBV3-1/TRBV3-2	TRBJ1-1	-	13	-	TGTGCCAGCAGCCAAGGGGACAAGGGCCAAGCTTTCTTT	CASSQGDKGQAFF
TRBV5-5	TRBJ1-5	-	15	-	TGTGCCAGCAGCTTGATTCCCGGAGACAATCAGCCCCAGCATTTT	CASSLIPGDNQPQHF
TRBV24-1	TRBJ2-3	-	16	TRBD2	TGTGCCACCGCCGGCGGGGGGGAGCCCGCCACAGATACGCAGTATTTT	CATAGGGEPATDTQYF
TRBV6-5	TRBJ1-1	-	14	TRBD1	TGTGCCAGCAGTTCAGGGACAGGGCTTTATGAAGCTTTCTTT	CASSSGTGLYEAFF
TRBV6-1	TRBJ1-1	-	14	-	TGTGCCAGCAGTGAACCCGGGGTGAACACTGAAGCTTTCTTT	CASSEPGVNTEAFF
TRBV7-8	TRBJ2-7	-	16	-	TGTGCCAGCAGCGGGGGACACCCAAGATATTCCTACGAGCAGTACTTC	CASSGGHPRYSYEQYF